This T cell receptor (beta chain) was recorded in a study of glioma-infiltrating T cells. Notes on the study in general: Very few CDR3 sequences were shared between tissue and blood. Non-neoplastic patients had below-expected tissue-blood divergence, while all gliomas exceeded expectation.

This clonotype has a handful of counts. Its antigen is not identified. Using RNA template, CDR3s of TCR alpha and beta were amplified with iRepertoire arm-PCR. One-step reverse transcription and amplification started from approximately 100-400 ng of tissue mRNA or PBMC total RNA. TCRdb re-called the multiplex PCR reads with MiXCR, one entry per CDR3 protein. The sample has approximately 120,000 distinct CDR3 sequences, roughly 25% seen once. With 3 bases removed from V and 4 bases from J, the gap between germline ends came to 13 bases. The CDR3 extends over 15 amino acids. The TCR originated in a human donor with low-grade glioma or glioblastoma, undergoing nonglioma brain surgery, or in good health (not recorded which). The chain has TRBV12-3 or TRBV12-4 and TRBJ1-3; D not resolved. The specimen sequenced was glioma tissue, nonneoplastic brain tissue, or PBMCs (not recorded which). The CDR3 DNA is TGTGCCAGCAGTTTTACGGGGAGTCAAGGAAACACCATATATTTT. Protein sequence: CASSFTGSQGNTIYF.